Listed below are T cell receptor beta chains from one sample, sequenced in a study of cytomegalovirus exposure and HLA in healthy donors. Using immunoSEQ multiplex PCR, the repertoire was profiled, and TCRdb retains in-frame clones only, with some absent. The sample holds 130,000 to 150,000 clones. Sequenced sample: PBMCs. The source of these receptors is a male donor in good health and CMV-seronegative. The CDR3 runs from the conserved cysteine through the conserved F or W. D genes are given only for firm matches.

TRBJ1-2,TRBV2,TRBD1,CLGRTGGYGYGYTF,TGTCTGGGGCGAACAGGGGGATACGGCTATGGCTACACCTTC
TRBJ1-5,TRBV28,-,CASSSILNPTGIEPQHF,TGTGCCAGCAGTTCTATCCTAAATCCGACGGGTATAGAGCCCCAGCATTTT
TRBJ1-3,TRBV18,-,CASSPADIPGNTIYF,TGTGCCAGCTCACCCGCGGACATTCCTGGAAACACCATATATTTT
TRBJ2-5,TRBV9,-,CASSVTRGGPQETQYF,TGTGCCAGCAGCGTCACTAGGGGGGGCCCTCAAGAGACCCAGTACTTC
TRBJ1-1,TRBV12-1,-,CAIERGTPNTEAFF,TGTGCCATCGAGAGGGGGACCCCGAACACTGAAGCTTTCTTT
TRBJ1-1,TRBV29-1,-,CSVEAANTEAFF,TGCAGCGTTGAGGCGGCGAACACTGAAGCTTTCTTT
TRBJ2-5,TRBV9,TRBD2,CASSPFQRTSGGQGETQYF,TGTGCCAGCAGCCCTTTTCAGAGGACTAGCGGGGGTCAGGGGGAGACCCAGTACTTC
TRBJ2-2,TRBV2,TRBD2,CASSPGLAGPGELFF,TGTGCCAGCAGTCCGGGACTAGCGGGACCCGGGGAGCTGTTTTTT
TRBJ2-1,TRBV5-1,TRBD2,CASSSGLAWDNEQFF,TGCGCCAGCAGCTCAGGACTAGCGTGGGACAATGAGCAGTTCTTC
TRBJ1-1,TRBV27,-,CASSKVRNTEAFF,TGTGCCAGCAGTAAAGTCAGGAACACTGAAGCTTTCTTT
TRBJ2-2,TRBV7-9,-,CASGGLSGELFF,TGTGCCAGCGGCGGGTTATCCGGGGAGCTGTTTTTT
TRBJ2-7,TRBV19,TRBD2,CASSMGLARTYEQYF,TGTGCCAGTAGTATGGGACTAGCGCGTACCTACGAGCAGTACTTC
TRBJ1-1,TRBV30,-,CAWRQLNTEAFF,TGTGCCTGGAGACAGCTGAACACTGAAGCTTTCTTT
TRBJ1-1,TRBV5-1,-,CASSLGGLRQLHTEAFF,TGCGCCAGCAGCTTGGGAGGGCTCAGGCAACTTCACACTGAAGCTTTCTTT
TRBJ1-4,TRBV19,TRBD1,CASTGTAGEKLFF,TGTGCCAGTACCGGGACAGCTGGGGAAAAACTGTTTTTT
TRBJ1-2,TRBV30,-,CAWSKNREQGYTF,TGTGCCTGGAGTAAAAACCGGGAGCAGGGCTACACCTTC
TRBJ1-5,TRBV12-5,-,CASGLNGRNQPQHF,TGTGCTAGTGGTTTGAACGGTCGCAATCAGCCCCAGCATTTT